This T cell receptor (beta chain) emerged from a study of post-analysis software for immune sequencing data. About the study: Relapsing-remitting, secondary progressive and progressive-relapsing multiple sclerosis were all included among the disease courses. Study observations and caveats: Five or six TRBV segments (TRBV5-6, TRBV5-1 and TRBV20-1 among them) occurred more frequently in patients than in controls. Multiple sclerosis patients had significantly lower normalized Chao1 diversity than controls. Pronounced co-clustering by F measure was evident among identically batched samples.

V lost 2 bases, J lost 6 bases, and 15 bases lay in between. CDR1 is SNHLY and CDR2 is FYNNEI in the germline V gene. This CDR3 region has 15 residues. Presence of unique molecular identifiers characterized the TCR beta cDNA libraries. Yield was approximately 500,000 cDNA molecules from roughly 0.93 to 9.6 million T cells. Each CDR3 protein gets one entry after TCRdb re-called the PCR reads with MiXCR. The sample includes hundreds of thousands of distinct CDR3 sequences, 30% seen only once; the top ten take roughly 0.53%. This clonotype was detected only a few times. Antigen specificity is unknown. This clonotype was sampled from a girl aged 5 to 17 with multiple sclerosis. Sequences were obtained from blood. J is TRBJ2-3 and V is TRBV2; tentative D call: TRBD1 (6 bases). CDR3 sequence reads: CASSESGGTPDTQYF. The CDR3 nucleotides read TGTGCCAGCAGTGAAAGTGGGGGCACCCCGGATACGCAGTATTTT.